What follows describes a single T cell receptor (beta chain). Other DNA variants within this sample encode the same CDR3. This record comes from a study of shared clonotypes between healthy human individuals. The repertoire was sequenced with immunoSEQ multiplex PCR; TCRdb's copy has only in-frame clones and lacks some. The sample has under 2.5 million clones; just under 95% are singletons. The CDR3 contains 12 residues. Trimming removed 4 bases at V and 0 bases at J, with 7 bases between. Per germline, CDR1 SQVTM and CDR2 ANQGSEA. The chain is built from TRBV29-1 and TRBJ2-7; D uncertain. Sequencing input: naive CD4+ T cells from PBMCs. Subset in this sample: CD45RA+ positively selected. This receptor was obtained from a man younger than 35 in good health. Some clones in this sample may be carry-over from other donors' samples. CDR3 loop: CSVGQTSYEQYF. For the CDR3, the DNA is TGCAGCGTTGGACAAACCTCCTACGAGCAGTACTTC.